The 27 T cell receptor beta chains below come from one sample, sequenced in a study of radiotherapy plus CTLA-4 blockade in lung cancer. Only in-frame clones appear in the TCRdb table, and some are missing; sequencing was by immunoSEQ multiplex PCR. There are some 34,000 clones in the sample; 72% occur only once, and under 13% lies in the top ten. This sample comprised peripheral blood, obtained from a patient treated with radiotherapy plus ipilimumab. These receptors originate from a human donor with non-small cell lung cancer who had stable disease on radiotherapy plus ipilimumab.

This rearrangement joins TRBV6-5 to TRBJ1-2, with 7 bases identical to TRBD1. J was trimmed by 8 bases and V by 6 bases; bases with no gene match: 9. This CDR3 spans 13 amino acids. The germline CDR1 and CDR2 sequences are MNHEY and SVGAGI. The CDR3 region is CASRPTGSRGYTF. CDR3 coding DNA: TGTGCCAGCAGACCGACAGGGAGCCGCGGCTACACCTTC.

The chain carries TRBV7-6 and TRBJ2-5; maybe TRBD2 (6 bases). CDR1 and CDR2 from the germline V gene are SGHVS and FNYEAQ. V was clipped by 2 bases and J by 2 bases, with 9 bases between them. This CDR3 has 14 residues. In DNA form, the CDR3 reads TGTGCCAGCAGCTTACGGGGGTTACAAGAGACCCAGTACTTC. Its protein product is CASSLRGLQETQYF.

This clone was counted once. The J gene is TRBJ2-3, the V gene TRBV4-2, with 12 positions matching TRBD2. The V and J ends lost 1 base and 3 bases, in that order; junction bases with no gene match: 5. The germline V gene has CDR1 LGHNA and CDR2 YNFKEQ. CDR3 length: 17 amino acids. CDR3 sequence reads: CASSQGSSGGATDTQYF. Written as DNA, the CDR3 is TGTGCCAGCAGCCAAGGCTCTAGCGGGGGGGCAACAGATACGCAGTATTTT.

The chain combines TRBV19 with TRBJ2-5; TRBD1 might be the D (5 bases). V was trimmed by 5 bases and J by 5 bases, leaving 15 bases between them. Germline V gene lookup returns CDR1 LNHDA and CDR2 SQIVND (reference sequence). The CDR3 is 14 amino acids. The CDR3 DNA reads TGTGCCAGTAGTGTATCAGGGTTTCGGGAGACCCAGTACTTC. Translating gives CASSVSGFRETQYF.

This rearrangement joins TRBV4-1 to TRBJ2-3; TRBD1 agrees at 7 bases. The CDR3 runs 13 residues. V was clipped by 5 bases and J by 3 bases; unmatched bases: 2. Germline loops: CDR1 MGHRA, CDR2 YSYEKL. The CDR3, as DNA: TGCGCCAGCAGCGAACAGGGGACAGATACGCAGTATTTT. It specifies CASSEQGTDTQYF.

This sequence joins TRBV13 and TRBJ2-7, with 10 bases identical to TRBD1. The germline V gene encodes CDR1 PRHDT and CDR2 FYEKMQ (reference sequence). V lost 3 bases, J lost 2 bases, and 7 bases stayed unmatched. The CDR3 loop spans 16 amino acids. The DNA for the CDR3 is TGTGCCAGCAGCTTCCCCTCCGGGACAGGGGCCTACGAGCAGTACTTC. This gives the protein CASSFPSGTGAYEQYF.

The chain combines TRBV6-5 with TRBJ1-2, with 7 bases aligning to TRBD1. The CDR3 has 13 residues. Trimming removed 11 bases from V and 6 bases from J; junction bases left unmatched: 12. The germline V gene has CDR1 MNHEY and CDR2 SVGAGI. This CDR3 reads CAVTRGQVDGYTF. The CDR3 nucleotides are TGTGCCGTAACTAGGGGGCAGGTAGATGGCTACACCTTC.

This chain uses TRBV9 with TRBJ1-3; D may be TRBD1 (5 bases). With 1 base removed from V and 0 bases from J, the gap between germline ends came to 5 bases. CDR3 length equals 14 residues. CDR1 and CDR2 from the germline V gene are SGDLS and YYNGEE. CDR3 in DNA: TGTGCCAGCAGCGTACAGGGCTCTGGAAACACCATATATTTT. Translation: CASSVQGSGNTIYF.

The rearrangement uses TRBV5-1 and TRBJ2-5; D is perhaps TRBD1 (5 bases). The germline gives CDR1 SGHRS, CDR2 YFSETQ. The CDR3 spans 15 residues. Trimming removed 0 bases at V and 2 bases at J, with 11 bases between. As DNA, the CDR3 is TGCGCCAGCAGCTTGGGACAGACAAGACAAGAGACCCAGTACTTC. It specifies CASSLGQTRQETQYF.

The gene calls are TRBV25-1 and TRBJ1-1; 7 bases line up with TRBD1. This CDR3 is built from 15 residues. Germline loops: CDR1 MGHDK, CDR2 SYGVNS. Trimming removed 5 bases from V and 2 bases from J; junction bases left unmatched: 8. The CDR3 DNA follows: TGTGCCAGCAGTTCGCGGACAGGCCGAAACACTGAAGCTTTCTTT. Translation: CASSSRTGRNTEAFF.

The V and J genes are TRBV5-1 and TRBJ2-1; D possibly corresponds to TRBD1 (6 bases). From germline, CDR1 is SGHRS and CDR2 YFSETQ. Trimming shortened V by 6 bases and J by 9 bases, and 22 bases separated the two germline ends. The CDR3 spans 15 residues. The CDR3 loop is CASTPAGTPTTEQFF. Written as DNA, the CDR3 is TGCGCCAGCACTCCTGCAGGGACACCTACAACTGAGCAGTTCTTC.

The chain combines TRBV7-9 with TRBJ2-2; 9 bases match TRBD1. V shed 4 bases, J shed 1 base, and the junction held 13 bases outside the gene matches. This CDR3 has 19 residues. Germline V CDR1 and CDR2: SEHNR, FQNEAQ (reference sequence). CDR3 in DNA: TGTGCCAGCAGCTCGACCTCCGTCGGGACAGGGAGGAACACCGGGGAGCTGTTTTTT. This sequence encodes CASSSTSVGTGRNTGELFF.

The J gene is TRBJ2-2, the V gene TRBV5-6, with 7 bases identical to TRBD2. J lost 4 bases, V lost 0 bases, and 6 bases had no gene match. The CDR3 spans 16 residues. Germline assignment: CDR1 SGHDT and CDR2 YYEEEE. The CDR3: CASSLAGGGGTGELFF. The CDR3 nucleotides are TGTGCCAGCAGCTTGGCAGGCGGGGGTGGCACCGGGGAGCTGTTTTTT. Full variable domain (outside the CDR3, taken from reference TRBV5-6 and TRBJ2-2): DAGVTQSPTHLIKTRGQQVTLRCSPKSGHDTVSWYQQALGQGPQFIFQYYEEEERQRGNFPDRFSGHQFPNYSSELNVNALLLGDSALYLCASSLAGGGGTGELFFGEGSRLTVL.

This sequence joins TRBV19 and TRBJ1-1; TRBD1 matches 8 bases. Germline V gene data show CDR1 as LNHDA and CDR2 as SQIVND (reference sequence). Unmatched junction bases numbered 10, after V lost 10 bases and J lost 3 bases. There are 14 residues in the CDR3. CDR3 sequence reads: CATLRQGRDTEAFF. The CDR3 region has the DNA TGTGCCACTCTCCGACAGGGGAGGGACACTGAAGCTTTCTTT.

The chain combines TRBV7-2 with TRBJ1-6, with D perhaps TRBD1 (5 bases). V dropped 2 bases and J dropped 6 bases, with 11 bases sitting between them. Germline CDR1 reads SGHTA; CDR2 reads FQGNSA. CDR3 length: 15 amino acids. CDR3 protein: CASSLLQGLNSPLHF. The CDR3, as DNA: TGTGCCAGCAGCTTATTGCAGGGCCTTAATTCACCCCTCCACTTT.

The sample holds one count of this clone. The rearrangement joins TRBV10-2 to TRBJ1-1, with TRBD1 as a possible D gene (6 bases). Germline loops: CDR1 WSHSY, CDR2 SAAADI. CDR3 length: 14 amino acids. V lost 3 bases and J lost 4, with 12 bases in between. CDR3 bases: TGCGCCAGCAGTGACAGGGGAGTAACCACTGAAGCTTTCTTT. Translating it yields CASSDRGVTTEAFF.

V is TRBV5-1 and J is TRBJ2-3; 13 bases match TRBD2. Germline CDR1 SGHRS, CDR2 YFSETQ. J lost 4 bases, V lost 4 bases, and 3 bases had no gene match. This CDR3 comprises 15 residues. The CDR3 loop is CASSELAGGADTQYF. CDR3 in DNA: TGCGCCAGCAGCGAACTAGCGGGGGGGGCAGATACGCAGTATTTT. Drawing the rest from reference TRBV5-1 and TRBJ2-3, the complete variable domain is KAGVTQTPRYLIKTRGQQVTLSCSPISGHRSVSWYQQTPGQGLQFLFEYFSETQRNKGNFPGRFSGRQFSNSRSEMNVSTLELGDSALYLCASSELAGGADTQYFGPGTRLTVL.

The CDR3 region has the DNA TGTGCCATCAGCGGGACTAGCGGGGACGGAGAGACCCAGTACTTC. Protein sequence: CAISGTSGDGETQYF. The chain couples TRBV10-3 to TRBJ2-5, with 13 bases fitting TRBD2. Per germline, CDR1 ENHRY and CDR2 SYGVKD. V shed 6 bases and J 4 bases; nucleotides not matched to a gene: 5. The CDR3 is 15 residues long.

This clone was seen just once. V and J are TRBV5-1 and TRBJ1-4; 8 bases agree with TRBD1. Per the germline V gene, CDR1 is SGHRS and CDR2 is YFSETQ. The V and J ends lost 5 bases and 7 bases, in that order; junction bases with no gene match: 13. The CDR3 length is 16 residues. Written as DNA, the CDR3 is TGCGCCAGCAGATCTTATCCCGGACAGGGCTCTGAAAAACTGTTTTTT. It specifies CASRSYPGQGSEKLFF.

The chain combines TRBV5-4 with TRBJ2-7; TRBD1 matches at 9 bases. The germline V gene has CDR1 SGHNT and CDR2 YYREEE (reference sequence). The CDR3 consists of 14 residues. Trimming removed 5 bases from V and 3 bases from J; junction bases left unmatched: 6. The CDR3 sequence is CASRGQGMVYEQYF. The DNA of the CDR3 is TGTGCCAGCAGGGGACAGGGTATGGTCTACGAGCAGTACTTC.

This chain links TRBV7-2 with TRBJ2-5; D remains unclear. Germline V gene sequence: CDR1 SGHTA, CDR2 FQGNSA. The V end lost 5 bases, the J end lost 10 bases, and 11 bases lay between the germline ends. CDR3 length equals 11 residues. CDR3 sequence reads: CASSESSFQYF. As DNA, the CDR3 is TGTGCCAGCAGCGAGTCTAGTTTCCAGTACTTC.

The gene calls are TRBV9 and TRBJ1-2, with 7 bases matching TRBD1. Per germline, CDR1 SGDLS and CDR2 YYNGEE. Germline trimming cut 4 bases from V and 6 bases from J; bases unmatched to any gene: 9. This CDR3 region has 14 residues. The CDR3 DNA is TGTGCCAGCAGCATTGGGACAGCTTCCGATGGCTACACCTTC. The encoded protein is CASSIGTASDGYTF.

This clone was seen a handful of times. CDR3 coding DNA: TGTGCCAGCAGCCCCCGGCCGGGAGGGGGGCACAATGAGCAGTTCTTC. This translates into CASSPRPGGGHNEQFF. This chain uses TRBV9 with TRBJ2-1; 8 bases line up with TRBD2. J gave up 5 bases and V 4 bases, and 11 bases lay outside the gene matches. Germline V gives CDR1 SGDLS, CDR2 YYNGEE. CDR3 length: 16 residues.

The table lists this clone with a count of one. The chain has TRBV7-6 and TRBJ2-5; 9 bases are a match to TRBD2. The V gene end was trimmed by 5 bases and the J gene end by 7 bases; junction bases not matched to a gene: 20. The CDR3 is 18 residues long. Germline V gene data show CDR1 as SGHVS and CDR2 as FNYEAQ. The CDR3 DNA reads TGTGCCAGCAGCCCATACGTTAGCGGGGGTCCAGGCCACGCGACCCAGTACTTC. Its protein product is CASSPYVSGGPGHATQYF.

The V and J genes are TRBV5-1 and TRBJ2-3, with 8 bases fitting TRBD2. CDR1 and CDR2 from the germline V gene are SGHRS and YFSETQ. The CDR3 length is 15 residues. Trimming took 0 bases from V and 4 from J; bases not matched to a gene: 4. CDR3 region: CASSLDRGGPDTQYF. CDR3 DNA: TGCGCCAGCAGCTTGGATCGGGGGGGGCCAGATACGCAGTATTTT.

The V call is TRBV5-4, the J call TRBJ2-7; TRBD2 matches at 12 bases. V was pared by 0 bases and J by 3 bases, with 10 bases of the junction left unmatched. The germline V gene encodes CDR1 SGHNT and CDR2 YYREEE (reference sequence). This CDR3 spans 18 amino acids. Here the CDR3 DNA reads TGTGCCAGCAGCTTGGGGCTTACTAGCGGGGGGTCACACTACGAGCAGTACTTC. Encoded protein: CASSLGLTSGGSHYEQYF.

The V call is TRBV5-5, the J call TRBJ1-1; perhaps TRBD1 as D (6 bases). Germline V gives CDR1 SGHKS, CDR2 YYEKEE (reference sequence). This CDR3 is built from 14 residues. V shed 4 bases and J shed 1 base, with 11 bases lying between them. The CDR3 DNA sequence: TGTGCCAGCAGCCCAGGGACAAGGAACACTGAAGCTTTCTTT. Encoded protein: CASSPGTRNTEAFF.